A single sample gave rise to the 27 T cell receptor beta chains below, sequenced in a study of T-cell memory formation after mild COVID-19. A single record per CDR3 protein comes from TCRdb applying MiXCR to the 5' RACE reads. In the table there are 350,000 to 500,000 distinct CDR3 sequences, about a sixth of which are singletons. Sequencing was performed on PBMCs or a T cell subset sorted from them (not recorded which). The origin of the receptors is a man between 18 and 29 years old who had mild COVID-19 (a few samples of this study predate the infection). Cell type and time point are not known.

This clonotype showed up many times. CDR3 DNA sequence: TGTGCCAGCAGCCCCCGACAGGTGGGGACGAACACTGAAGCTTTCTTT. This translates into CASSPRQVGTNTEAFF. This sequence joins TRBV7-3 and TRBJ1-1; the D gene is possibly TRBD1 (6 bases). Trimming pared 5 bases from V and 1 base from J, leaving 17 bases between. CDR3 size: 16 residues. Germline V lookup: CDR1 SGHTA, CDR2 FQGTGA.

The chain links TRBV15 to TRBJ2-7; tentatively, D is TRBD1 (7 bases). V gave up 3 bases and J gave up 6 bases, with 18 bases separating them. Germline V gene data show CDR1 as LNHNV and CDR2 as YYDKDF (reference sequence). The CDR3 runs to 15 residues. This CDR3 reads CATSRETGDLGEQYF. The CDR3 DNA sequence: TGTGCCACCAGCAGGGAAACAGGGGACTTGGGCGAGCAGTACTTC.

This clonotype was seen a handful of times. The CDR3 DNA reads TGCAGTGCAAAGACTAGCGGGTACCAAGAGACCCAGTACTTC. Its protein is CSAKTSGYQETQYF. The chain uses TRBV20-1 and TRBJ2-5; 10 nucleotides match TRBD2. This CDR3 is built from 14 residues. Germline lookup yields CDR1 DFQATT and CDR2 SNEGSKA (reference sequence). The V gene end was trimmed by 6 bases and the J gene end by 0 bases; junction bases not matched to a gene: 4.

This chain connects TRBV29-1 to TRBJ2-7; perhaps TRBD2 as D (7 bases). V was shortened by 3 bases and J by 3 bases, with 15 bases between the two germline ends. Germline-derived CDR1 and CDR2 are SQVTM and ANQGSEA. This CDR3 is 14 amino acids long. DNA for the CDR3: TGCAGCGTTGATTTAGGGGGGGGAGGCTACGAGCAGTACTTC. Encoded protein: CSVDLGGGGYEQYF.

This clonotype was seen only a few times. The chain recombines TRBV7-2 with TRBJ1-2; 10 bases align to TRBD1. The CDR3 consists of 16 residues. Unmatched junction bases numbered 8, after V lost 3 bases and J lost 4 bases. In germline, CDR1 is SGHTA, CDR2 FQGNSA. The CDR3 DNA is TGTGCCAGCAGCTTCGGAGGGGACAGGGGAACCTATGGCTACACCTTC. It is translated as CASSFGGDRGTYGYTF.

This clonotype was detected ten times or more. The genes are TRBV4-1 and TRBJ1-2; D not resolved. CDR3 length: 13 amino acids. Germline V gene lookup returns CDR1 MGHRA and CDR2 YSYEKL. V lost 0 bases and J 11 bases, leaving 13 bases between the germline ends. Here the CDR3 reads CASSQDLSGGYTF. The CDR3 bases are TGCGCCAGCAGCCAAGATTTGTCCGGTGGATACACCTTC.

This chain connects TRBV7-2 to TRBJ1-1; 7 bases agree with TRBD1. The trim removed 5 bases at V and 4 bases at J, leaving 4 bases unmatched. The CDR3 sequence is 13 residues long. Germline loops: CDR1 SGHTA, CDR2 FQGNSA. The CDR3 sequence is CASSEDRVTEAFF. The CDR3 DNA reads as TGTGCCAGCAGCGAAGACAGGGTCACTGAAGCTTTCTTT.

The chain joins TRBV5-1 to TRBJ2-5; D ambiguous. V lost 4 bases and J 5 bases, leaving 15 bases between the germline ends. The germline gives CDR1 SGHRS, CDR2 YFSETQ. The CDR3 extends over 14 amino acids. The CDR3 coding sequence is TGCGCCAGCAGCGATTCCGGAGCCGAGGAGACCCAGTACTTC. Protein: CASSDSGAEETQYF.

This clonotype came up a few times. The chain combines TRBV20-1 with TRBJ1-1; no clear D. The germline V gene has CDR1 DFQATT and CDR2 SNEGSKA (reference sequence). The ends were cut back, 5 bases at V and 7 bases at J, with 17 bases in the middle. The CDR3 extends over 13 amino acids. The chain's CDR3 is CSAPKTAGFEAFF. The CDR3 bases are TGCAGTGCTCCCAAGACGGCGGGATTTGAAGCTTTCTTT.

This rearrangement joins TRBV7-6 to TRBJ2-7; either TRBD1 or TRBD2 may fit D (6 bases each). Germline values: CDR1 SGHVS, CDR2 FNYEAQ. The V end lost 1 base, the J end lost 6 bases, and 13 bases lay between the germline ends. The CDR3 is 14 residues long. DNA for the CDR3: TGTGCCAGCAGCTTAGATCACGGGGGCAGCGAGCAGTACTTC. The encoded protein is CASSLDHGGSEQYF.

The chain joins TRBV5-1 to TRBJ2-2; tentative D call: TRBD2 (6 bases). The CDR3 contains 16 residues. Germline CDR1 is SGHRS and CDR2 is YFSETQ. Deletions cut 0 bases from V and 2 bases from J, with 11 bases between. The CDR3 DNA follows: TGCGCCAGCAGCTTGGCCGGGACTTCAAACACCGGGGAGCTGTTTTTT. It codes for CASSLAGTSNTGELFF.

V gene TRBV7-9 combines with J gene TRBJ1-1; D possibly corresponds to TRBD1 (5 bases). V was cut by 5 bases and J by 1 base, with 11 bases left in between. Germline V gives CDR1 SEHNR, CDR2 FQNEAQ (reference sequence). The CDR3 loop spans 14 amino acids. CDR3 in DNA: TGTGCCAGCAGCCCGGGACCTCAGAACACTGAAGCTTTCTTT. Protein sequence: CASSPGPQNTEAFF. Full variable domain (remainder filled in from reference TRBV7-9 and TRBJ1-1): DTGVSQNPRHKITKRGQNVTFRCDPISEHNRLYWYRQTLGQGPEFLTYFQNEAQLEKSRLLSDRFSAERPKGSFSTLEIQRTEQGDSAMYLCASSPGPQNTEAFFGQGTRLTVV.

This clonotype showed up just a few times. This chain connects TRBV6-5 to TRBJ2-7; 8 nucleotides line up with TRBD1. There are 15 residues in the CDR3. V shed 2 bases, J shed 5 bases, and the junction held 8 bases outside the gene matches. CDR1 MNHEY and CDR2 SVGAGI come from the germline V gene. CDR3 sequence reads: CASSYVDRGPHEQYF. Here the CDR3 DNA reads TGTGCCAGCAGTTACGTCGACAGGGGACCCCACGAGCAGTACTTC.

The sample holds a few counts of this clonotype. The chain links TRBV5-1 to TRBJ1-2; 8 positions agree with TRBD1. The CDR3 runs to 13 residues. After removal of 4 bases from V and 8 bases from J, the junction contained 7 bases not matched to a gene. Germline V CDR1 and CDR2: SGHRS, YFSETQ. DNA of the CDR3: TGCGCCAGCAGCCCGGACAGGGCTTGGGGCTACACCTTC. It encodes CASSPDRAWGYTF.

In this sample, this clonotype turned up a few times. This chain connects TRBV4-1 to TRBJ1-2; D possibly corresponds to TRBD1 (6 bases). The germline gives CDR1 MGHRA, CDR2 YSYEKL. V shed 4 bases and J shed 7 bases, with 19 bases lying between them. The CDR3 loop spans 15 amino acids. CDR3 DNA sequence: TGCGCCAGCAGCCGTCCTGGGGCAGGGGCGGTTGGCTACACCTTC. Translating gives CASSRPGAGAVGYTF.

This rearrangement joins TRBV12-3 or TRBV12-4 to TRBJ1-1; D is possibly TRBD1 (5 bases). The CDR3 covers 14 residues. V lost 6 bases and J 13 bases, leaving 24 bases between the germline ends. CDR3 in amino acids: CASSQIILQQGDFF. CDR3 DNA sequence: TGTGCCAGCAGCCAAATTATCCTACAGCAGGGAGATTTCTTT.

The V call is TRBV6-5, the J call TRBJ1-1; 7 bases are shared with TRBD1. This CDR3 spans 12 amino acids. V trimming: 5 bases; J trimming: 7 bases; junction bases outside the gene matches: 4. CDR1 MNHEY and CDR2 SVGAGI come from the germline V gene. The CDR3 loop is CASSPRGDEAFF. CDR3 DNA sequence: TGTGCCAGCAGTCCCAGGGGGGATGAAGCTTTCTTT.

This clonotype was recorded a few times. The chain joins TRBV5-1 to TRBJ1-1, with TRBD1 matching 7 bases. The CDR3 loop spans 15 amino acids. Per germline, CDR1 SGHRS and CDR2 YFSETQ. J gave up 3 bases and V 4 bases, and 9 bases lay outside the gene matches. The CDR3 coding sequence is TGCGCCAGCAGCCCCTATACAGGGGAAGACACTGAAGCTTTCTTT. The encoded protein is CASSPYTGEDTEAFF.

This clonotype was recorded a few times. The chain combines TRBV7-2 with TRBJ2-7; 8 positions agree with TRBD1. J was trimmed by 1 base and V by 5 bases; bases with no gene match: 4. The CDR3 is made up of 14 amino acids. Germline CDR1 and CDR2: SGHTA and FQGNSA. The CDR3 is CASSPQGGSYEQYV. Written as DNA, the CDR3 is TGTGCCAGCAGCCCACAGGGGGGATCCTACGAGCAGTACGTC.

This clonotype was observed a handful of times. The CDR3 DNA reads TGTGCCAGCAGCCCCAGGGTAAACTCTGGAAACACCATATATTTT. It yields the protein CASSPRVNSGNTIYF. This chain uses TRBV7-2 with TRBJ1-3, with D maybe TRBD1 (5 bases). Trimming took off 5 bases at V and 0 bases at J, with 11 bases between the two ends. This CDR3 region has 15 residues. Germline V CDR1 and CDR2: SGHTA, FQGNSA.

V usage is TRBV3-1 and J usage is TRBJ1-5; D not resolved. The germline V and J ends were trimmed by 0 bases and 9 bases, with 9 bases remaining between them. Germline V gene lookup returns CDR1 LGHDT and CDR2 YNNKEL (reference sequence). CDR3 length equals 13 residues. The CDR3 nucleotides read TGTGCCAGCAGCCAAGATATGCGAGCGCCCCAGCATTTT. This encodes CASSQDMRAPQHF.

This clonotype was observed once. The chain couples TRBV29-1 to TRBJ1-2; 7 bases line up with TRBD1. With V trimmed by 6 bases and J by 5 bases, 6 bases remained unmatched. The CDR3 has 12 residues. Germline CDR1 and CDR2: SQVTM and ANQGSEA. CDR3 residues: CSVRQGRYGYTF. The CDR3 bases are TGCAGCGTGCGACAGGGACGGTATGGCTACACCTTC.

The J gene is TRBJ1-4, the V gene TRBV5-1, with D tentatively TRBD1 (6 bases). The CDR3 has 14 residues. V lost 1 base and J 8 bases, leaving 12 bases between the germline ends. Germline V lookup: CDR1 SGHRS, CDR2 YFSETQ. The CDR3 DNA sequence: TGCGCCAGCAGCTTGTGGGGGGGCACCGAAAAACTGTTTTTT. Protein sequence: CASSLWGGTEKLFF.

V is TRBV25-1 and J is TRBJ1-1; D remains unclear. The V gene's germline CDR1 is MGHDK and CDR2 SYGVNS. V was trimmed by 6 bases and J by 0 bases, leaving 14 bases between them. The CDR3 runs to 15 residues. The CDR3 reads CASSEGYWVNTEAFF. The DNA of the CDR3 is TGTGCCAGCAGCGAAGGGTATTGGGTGAACACTGAAGCTTTCTTT.

The J gene is TRBJ2-3, the V gene TRBV6-6; either TRBD1 or TRBD2 may fit D (5 bases each). Germline CDR1 and CDR2: MNHNY and SVGAGI (reference sequence). The V gene lost 5 bases and the J gene lost 9 bases, with 12 bases spanning the gap. There are 12 residues in the CDR3. Written as DNA, the CDR3 is TGTGCCAGCAGTGAGGGGAGAATCACGCAGTATTTT. Residues: CASSEGRITQYF.

CDR3 DNA: TGTGCCAGCAGCTTAGATCCATCGCCCCGGCAGTTCTTC. Residues: CASSLDPSPRQFF. The genes are TRBV11-2 and TRBJ2-1; D remains ambiguous. Per the germline V gene, CDR1 is SGHAT and CDR2 is FQNNGV. This CDR3 is 13 amino acids long. Trimming left V 0 bases short and J 12 bases short, with 12 bases between. Drawing the rest from reference TRBV11-2 and TRBJ2-1, the complete variable domain is EAGVAQSPRYKIIEKRQSVAFWCNPISGHATLYWYQQILGQGPKLLIQFQNNGVVDDSQLPKDRFSAERLKGVDSTLKIQPAKLEDSAVYLCASSLDPSPRQFFGPGTRLTVL.

CDR3 region: CASSLTGRGNTEAFF. The CDR3, as DNA: TGCGCCAGCAGCTTGACAGGGAGAGGGAACACTGAAGCTTTCTTT. The chain combines TRBV5-1 with TRBJ1-1; TRBD1 might be the D (6 bases). Germline V lookup: CDR1 SGHRS, CDR2 YFSETQ. The CDR3 length is 15 residues. Deletions cut 1 base from V and 1 base from J, with 11 bases between.